The rows below give T cell receptor beta chains drawn from one sample of a study of blood T cell repertoires in COVID-19. TCRdb keeps only in-frame clones here, not all; method: immunoSEQ multiplex PCR. The sample lists some 150,000 clones, approximately 90% occurring once. The sample was peripheral blood. The source is a man in his 60s with active or convalescent COVID-19. Both conserved end residues are part of each CDR3. Fields, in order: D gene, V gene, clone size, CDR3 protein. D genes are given only for firm matches. Only some rows state a clone size, as once, few, many or a class for expanded clones.

D gene: TRBD2
V gene: TRBV24-1
clone size: -
CDR3 protein: CATSDSGSGSYEQFF

D gene: -
V gene: TRBV30
clone size: -
CDR3 protein: CAWGPRSPLDTQYF

D gene: -
V gene: TRBV21-1
clone size: once
CDR3 protein: CASSPIQAFNQPQHF

D gene: TRBD2
V gene: TRBV4-3
clone size: -
CDR3 protein: CASSTGTSGTGSNEQFF

D gene: -
V gene: TRBV10-3
clone size: once
CDR3 protein: CAIRREGGNYGYTF

D gene: -
V gene: TRBV15
clone size: -
CDR3 protein: CATSYRSFSYEQYF

D gene: TRBD1
V gene: TRBV28
clone size: -
CDR3 protein: CASSLTGVGYSNQPQHF

D gene: -
V gene: TRBV25-1
clone size: few
CDR3 protein: CASSEGRGQQYF

D gene: TRBD2
V gene: TRBV15
clone size: medium-sized
CDR3 protein: CATSRGREGVEQYF

D gene: -
V gene: TRBV30
clone size: -
CDR3 protein: CAWSPRSTGELFF

D gene: -
V gene: TRBV18
clone size: -
CDR3 protein: CASFLGLTRFEQFF

D gene: TRBD1
V gene: TRBV29-1
clone size: -
CDR3 protein: CSGLGQLDGYTF

D gene: -
V gene: TRBV10-3
clone size: -
CDR3 protein: CAISESTGGNTIYF

D gene: TRBD1
V gene: TRBV5-1
clone size: -
CDR3 protein: CASSKPDGTGGEKLFF

D gene: -
V gene: TRBV3-1/TRBV3-2
clone size: once
CDR3 protein: CASSQGGHEQYF

D gene: TRBD1
V gene: TRBV4-1
clone size: -
CDR3 protein: CASSQGAQGASNEQFF

D gene: -
V gene: TRBV9
clone size: -
CDR3 protein: CASSVSGGGNTIYF

D gene: TRBD2
V gene: TRBV6-1
clone size: -
CDR3 protein: CASSEGRASGYEQYF

D gene: -
V gene: TRBV7-9
clone size: -
CDR3 protein: CASEGGNHEQYF

D gene: TRBD2
V gene: TRBV29-1
clone size: once
CDR3 protein: CSVEFTVAGDSSYNEQFF

D gene: -
V gene: TRBV10-3
clone size: -
CDR3 protein: CAISGGGRINSPLHF

D gene: -
V gene: TRBV25-1
clone size: -
CDR3 protein: CASSETANYGYTF

D gene: TRBD1
V gene: TRBV5-1
clone size: -
CDR3 protein: CASSLAGQGGVEAFF

D gene: TRBD2
V gene: TRBV27
clone size: -
CDR3 protein: CASRLAGGNYEQYF

D gene: -
V gene: TRBV27
clone size: few
CDR3 protein: CASIEETQYF

D gene: -
V gene: TRBV4-2
clone size: -
CDR3 protein: CASSPPDIPNSPLHF

D gene: -
V gene: TRBV18
clone size: -
CDR3 protein: CASSTRGLVTGELFF

D gene: -
V gene: TRBV6-5
clone size: -
CDR3 protein: CASSYSKGVNTGELFF

D gene: TRBD2
V gene: TRBV7-2
clone size: -
CDR3 protein: CASSRGGSANTGELFF

D gene: -
V gene: TRBV7-2
clone size: -
CDR3 protein: CASSSGSPYNEQFF

D gene: -
V gene: TRBV5-6
clone size: -
CDR3 protein: CASSSGTSLYYGYTF

D gene: -
V gene: TRBV7-3
clone size: -
CDR3 protein: CASSPQGGSYNEQFF

D gene: -
V gene: TRBV15
clone size: -
CDR3 protein: CATSTSGLETQYF

D gene: TRBD1
V gene: TRBV19
clone size: -
CDR3 protein: CASSIPGQGGYEQYF

D gene: TRBD1
V gene: TRBV14
clone size: -
CDR3 protein: CASSRPGTAAVLYGYTF

D gene: -
V gene: TRBV7-8
clone size: -
CDR3 protein: CASSLPIGRGANEKLFF

D gene: TRBD2
V gene: TRBV11-2
clone size: -
CDR3 protein: CASSFLAGASYEQYF

D gene: -
V gene: TRBV18
clone size: -
CDR3 protein: CASSPESRSDLSAGQPQHF

D gene: -
V gene: TRBV5-5
clone size: -
CDR3 protein: CASSLSVSLGWETQYF

D gene: -
V gene: TRBV19
clone size: -
CDR3 protein: CASSEDSGNQPQHF

D gene: -
V gene: TRBV5-1
clone size: -
CDR3 protein: CASSLEGGSGNTIYF

D gene: TRBD1
V gene: TRBV18
clone size: -
CDR3 protein: CASSPRDRDRNQPQHF

D gene: -
V gene: TRBV18
clone size: -
CDR3 protein: CASSQGQKTNQPQHF

D gene: TRBD2
V gene: TRBV7-2
clone size: -
CDR3 protein: CASSNIAGGGGEQFF

D gene: -
V gene: TRBV19
clone size: -
CDR3 protein: CASSPFQGPEAFF

D gene: TRBD2
V gene: TRBV30
clone size: -
CDR3 protein: CAWDRTSVSTDTQYF

D gene: TRBD1
V gene: TRBV27
clone size: -
CDR3 protein: CASSSGTGATEAFF

D gene: -
V gene: TRBV3-1/TRBV3-2
clone size: -
CDR3 protein: CASSQRDVSTDTQYF

D gene: TRBD2
V gene: TRBV3-1/TRBV3-2
clone size: -
CDR3 protein: CASKGLAGGTDTQYF

D gene: -
V gene: TRBV18
clone size: few
CDR3 protein: CASSPGGDRNTEAFF

D gene: TRBD2
V gene: TRBV27
clone size: few
CDR3 protein: CATRLAVSYEQYF